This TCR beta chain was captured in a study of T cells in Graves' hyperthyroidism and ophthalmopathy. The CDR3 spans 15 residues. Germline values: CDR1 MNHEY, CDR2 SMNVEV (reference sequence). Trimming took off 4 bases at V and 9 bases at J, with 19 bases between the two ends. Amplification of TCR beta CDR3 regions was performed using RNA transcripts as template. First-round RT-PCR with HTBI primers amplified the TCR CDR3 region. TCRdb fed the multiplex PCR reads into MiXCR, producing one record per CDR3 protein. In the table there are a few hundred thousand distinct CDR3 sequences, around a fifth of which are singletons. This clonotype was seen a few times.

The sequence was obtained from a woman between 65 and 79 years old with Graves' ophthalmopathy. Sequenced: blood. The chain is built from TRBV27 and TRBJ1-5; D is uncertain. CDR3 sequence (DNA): TGTGCCAGCAGTTCACTCGGAACCCCAAGGATGCCCCAGCATTTT. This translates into CASSSLGTPRMPQHF.